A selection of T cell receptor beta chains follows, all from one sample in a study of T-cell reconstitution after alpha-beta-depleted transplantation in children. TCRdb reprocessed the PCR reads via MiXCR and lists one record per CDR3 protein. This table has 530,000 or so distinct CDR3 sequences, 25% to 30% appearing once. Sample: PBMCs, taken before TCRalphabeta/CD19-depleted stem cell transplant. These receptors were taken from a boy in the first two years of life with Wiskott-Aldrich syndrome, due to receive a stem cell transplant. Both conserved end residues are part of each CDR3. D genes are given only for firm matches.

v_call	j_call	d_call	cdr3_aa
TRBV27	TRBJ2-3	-	CASSRESADTQYF
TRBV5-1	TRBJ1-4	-	CASSLEGPGEKLFF
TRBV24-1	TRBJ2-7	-	CATSDVSSLEQYF
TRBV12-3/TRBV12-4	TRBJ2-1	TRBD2	CASSSSGRAIYNEQFF
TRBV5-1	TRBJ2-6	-	CASSLTAGANVLTF
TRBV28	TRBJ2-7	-	CASSGGDKGSREQYF
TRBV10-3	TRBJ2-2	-	CAISGALKVPGELFF
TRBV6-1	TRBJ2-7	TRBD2	CASSERTLAGGDYEQYF
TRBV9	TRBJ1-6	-	CASSVGIGANSPLHF
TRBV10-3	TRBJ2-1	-	CAISGLQEKSSYNEQFF
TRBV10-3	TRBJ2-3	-	CAISEPIIDNTDTQYF
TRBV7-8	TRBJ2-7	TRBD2	CASSLGGTSGRPVYEQYF
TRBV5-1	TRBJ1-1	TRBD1	CASSLFAGGYTEAFF
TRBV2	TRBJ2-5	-	CASSRRAAKETQYF
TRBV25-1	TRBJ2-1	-	CASSEQTSYNEQFF
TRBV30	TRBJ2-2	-	CAWSHANTGELFF
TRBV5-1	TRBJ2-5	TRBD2	CASSPPGTRRETQYF
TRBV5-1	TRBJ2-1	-	CASSLLIGANEQFF
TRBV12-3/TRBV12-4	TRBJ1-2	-	CASRHTNYGYTF
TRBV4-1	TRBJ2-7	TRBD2	CASSPYSGRAYEQYF
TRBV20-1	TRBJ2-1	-	CSASGKSYNEQFF
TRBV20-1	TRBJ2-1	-	CSFKGAFSSYNEQFF
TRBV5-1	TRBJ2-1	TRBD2	CASSAVSGMGDNEQFF
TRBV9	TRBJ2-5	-	CASSVGPGLETQYF
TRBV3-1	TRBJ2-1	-	CASSQGRENEQFF
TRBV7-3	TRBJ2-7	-	CASSSSPADEQYF
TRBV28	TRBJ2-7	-	CASSLPGSLNEQYF
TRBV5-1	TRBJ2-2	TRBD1	CASILKGTGGVAGELFF
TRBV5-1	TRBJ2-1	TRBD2	CASRVSPSGYNEQFF
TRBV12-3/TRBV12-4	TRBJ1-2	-	CASSFTRHGYTF